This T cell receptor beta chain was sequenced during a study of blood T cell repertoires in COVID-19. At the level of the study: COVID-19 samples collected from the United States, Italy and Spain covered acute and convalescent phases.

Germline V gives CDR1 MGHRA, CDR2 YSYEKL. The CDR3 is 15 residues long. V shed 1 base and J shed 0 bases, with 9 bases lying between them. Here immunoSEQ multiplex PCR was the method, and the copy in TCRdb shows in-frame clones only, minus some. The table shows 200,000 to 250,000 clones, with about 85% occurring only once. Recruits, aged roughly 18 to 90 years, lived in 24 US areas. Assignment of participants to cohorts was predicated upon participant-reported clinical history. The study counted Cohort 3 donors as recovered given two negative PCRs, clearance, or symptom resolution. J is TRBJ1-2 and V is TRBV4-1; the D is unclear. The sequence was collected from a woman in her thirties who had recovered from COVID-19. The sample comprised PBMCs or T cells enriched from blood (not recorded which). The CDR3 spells CASSQVASTNYGYTF. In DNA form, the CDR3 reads TGCGCCAGCAGCCAAGTAGCGTCGACTAACTATGGCTACACCTTC.